This TCR beta chain stems from a study of blood T cell repertoires in COVID-19. Turning to the study itself: Samples came from the United States, Italy and Spain, spanning acute and convalescent COVID-19. The analysed material was cDNA or gDNA that came from T cells, B-cell-depleted T cells, or PBMCs.

The CDR3 length is 14 residues. V shed 8 bases, J shed 2 bases, and the junction held 5 bases outside the gene matches. Germline CDR1 is SNHLY and CDR2 is FYNNEI. Per the authors' pipeline: Counts of nucleated cells, estimated from reference gene primer amplification, were obtained. The repertoire was sequenced with immunoSEQ multiplex PCR; TCRdb's copy has only in-frame clones and lacks some. V and J calls and clone size are those listed in that table; D and trimming were worked out from the DNA. Of 220,000 or so clones in the sample, 60% to 85% were seen once. Source material: peripheral blood. The chain combines TRBV2 with TRBJ2-5; 10 nucleotides agree with TRBD2. The source is an older woman with acute or convalescent COVID-19. In nucleotides, the CDR3 is TGTGCCAGCGTACTAGCGGGGTTACAAGAGACCCAGTACTTC. Residues: CASVLAGLQETQYF.